This TCR beta chain was captured in a study of blood T cell repertoires in COVID-19. The CDR3 contains 15 residues. The germline CDR1 and CDR2 sequences are SGHDN and FVKESK. V lost 1 base and J 6 bases, leaving 15 bases between the germline ends. Categorization into cohorts depended on clinical history that participants reported. Sequencing was performed with immunoSEQ multiplex PCR; in TCRdb, only in-frame clones are kept and a portion is missing. This sample has 250,000 to 350,000 clones; approximately 85% occur once, and the top ten carry about 4.3%. The sample was PBMCs or T cells enriched from blood (not recorded which). This chain links TRBV14 with TRBJ1-2, with D perhaps matching TRBD1 (5 bases). This TCR was sampled from a woman in her twenties or thirties who had recovered from COVID-19. The CDR3 bases are TGTGCCAGCAGCCAAGTGTTAAGGGGCAGTGATGGCTACACCTTC. This sequence encodes CASSQVLRGSDGYTF.